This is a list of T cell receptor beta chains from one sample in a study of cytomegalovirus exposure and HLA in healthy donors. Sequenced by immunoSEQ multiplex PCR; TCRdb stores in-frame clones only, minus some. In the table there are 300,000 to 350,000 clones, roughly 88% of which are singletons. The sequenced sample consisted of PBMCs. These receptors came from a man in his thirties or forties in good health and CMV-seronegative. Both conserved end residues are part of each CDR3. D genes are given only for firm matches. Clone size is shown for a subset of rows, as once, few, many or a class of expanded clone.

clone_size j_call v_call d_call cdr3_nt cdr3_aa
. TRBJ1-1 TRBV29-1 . TGCAGCGTTGAGTGGGGGGGAACTGAAGCTTTCTTT CSVEWGGTEAFF
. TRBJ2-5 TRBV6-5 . TGTGCCAGCACCAAGGACCAGGGGTGGGAGACCCAGTACTTC CASTKDQGWETQYF
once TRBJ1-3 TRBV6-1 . TGTGCCAGCAGTGTTAGTATGGGGGGTACGGGGAGACAGAACACCATATATTTT CASSVSMGGTGRQNTIYF
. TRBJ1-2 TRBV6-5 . TGTGCCAGCAGCCCGAGGGGGGGACGTGGCTACACCTTC CASSPRGGRGYTF
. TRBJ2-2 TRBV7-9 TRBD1 TGTGCCAGCAGGGGGACAGGGGGCACCGGGGAGCTGTTTTTT CASRGTGGTGELFF
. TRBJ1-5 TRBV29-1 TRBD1 TGCAGCGTTGGGGCAGGGGGTAATCAGCCCCAGCATTTT CSVGAGGNQPQHF
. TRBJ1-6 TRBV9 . TGTGCCAGCAGCATCAATGCGGGGTATAATTCACCCCTCCACTTT CASSINAGYNSPLHF
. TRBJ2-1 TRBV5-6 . TGTGCCACCGGTCTCCTTCGAGACAATGAGCAGTTCTTC CATGLLRDNEQFF
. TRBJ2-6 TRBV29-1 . TGCAGCGTTGAGTCCTCTAGGAGCTCTGGGGCCAACGTCCTGACTTTC CSVESSRSSGANVLTF
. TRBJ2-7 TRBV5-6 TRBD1 TGTGCCAGCAGCCAGGGGGCTGGAGAGCAGTACTTC CASSQGAGEQYF
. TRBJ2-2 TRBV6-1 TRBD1 TGTGCCAGCAAACCAGGGACAGGGGTCACCGGGGAGCTGTTTTTT CASKPGTGVTGELFF
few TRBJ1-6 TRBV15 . TGTGCCACCAGCAGTCGTTCGGTGTATTCACCCCTCCACTTT CATSSRSVYSPLHF
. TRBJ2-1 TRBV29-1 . TGCAGCGTTGAAGGTCGGGGGTCTAACTACAATGAGCAGTTCTTC CSVEGRGSNYNEQFF
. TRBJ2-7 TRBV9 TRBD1 TGTGCCAGCAGCTCAGGACAGGGTCCTCTCGAGCAGTACTTC CASSSGQGPLEQYF
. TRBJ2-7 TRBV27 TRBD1 TGTGCCAGCAGTTGGTTCGGGACAGGGGCCTACGAGCAGTACTTC CASSWFGTGAYEQYF
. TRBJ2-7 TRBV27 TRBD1 TGTGCCAGCAGTTTAAGGCTTTCGGGACAGGGGGCCCACGAGCAGTACTTC CASSLRLSGQGAHEQYF
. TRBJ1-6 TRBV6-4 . TGTGCCAGCAGTGAAAACCTCGGGGTCGGATCACCCCTCCACTTT CASSENLGVGSPLHF
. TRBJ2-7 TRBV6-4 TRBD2 TGTGCCAGCAGTATCGAGCGGGGGGAATCCTACGAGCAGTACTTC CASSIERGESYEQYF
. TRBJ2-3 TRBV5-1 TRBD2 TGCGCCAGCAGCTTAAGCGGGGTAGGCGCAGATACGCAGTATTTT CASSLSGVGADTQYF
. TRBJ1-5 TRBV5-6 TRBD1 TGTGCCAGCAGCTTCACGGGGACAGGGATTCAGCCCCAGCATTTT CASSFTGTGIQPQHF
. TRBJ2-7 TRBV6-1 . TGTGCCAGCAGTGGGACAACCTCCTACGAGCAGTACTTC CASSGTTSYEQYF
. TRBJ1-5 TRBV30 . TGTGCCTGGAGCGCCGGTGTGCGCAATCAGCCCCAGCATTTT CAWSAGVRNQPQHF
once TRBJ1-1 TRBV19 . TGTGCCAGTAGTGAACAGGAGAGGCAGAACACTGAAGCTTTCTTT CASSEQERQNTEAFF
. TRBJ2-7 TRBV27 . TGTGCCAGCAGTTTATCACGCAGGGGCACGGACGAGCAGTACTTC CASSLSRRGTDEQYF
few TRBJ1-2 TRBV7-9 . TGTGCCAGCAGCTTAGCCCCGACAGGTGGCTACACCTTC CASSLAPTGGYTF
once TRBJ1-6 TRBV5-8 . TGTGCCAGCAGCCACGACAGTTATAATTCACCCCTCCACTTT CASSHDSYNSPLHF
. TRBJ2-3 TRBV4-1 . TGCGCCAGCAGCCAAGAGGGGACGGAGGCGGGGTTTTTGGATACGCAGTATTTT CASSQEGTEAGFLDTQYF
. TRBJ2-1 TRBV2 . TGTGCCAGCACCCCGGTCGATGAGCAGTTCTTC CASTPVDEQFF
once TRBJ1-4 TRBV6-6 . TGTGCCAGCAGTTACAGGGGAGGTGAAAAACTGTTTTTT CASSYRGGEKLFF
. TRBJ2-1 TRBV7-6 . TGTGCCAGCAGCTTAGCCGGGAGCTCCTACAATGAGCAGTTCTTC CASSLAGSSYNEQFF
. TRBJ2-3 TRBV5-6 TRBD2 TGTGCCAGCAGCTTGACACTAGCGGTAACGCAGTATTTT CASSLTLAVTQYF
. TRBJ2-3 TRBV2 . TGTGCCAGCCGTCTCGGGTATGACACAGATACGCAGTATTTT CASRLGYDTDTQYF
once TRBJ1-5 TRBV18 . TGTGCCAGCTCACCTCAGGGAAGCAATCAGCCCCAGCATTTT CASSPQGSNQPQHF
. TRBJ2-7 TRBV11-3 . TGTGCCAGCAGCCGAGGGGGATCCTACTCCTACGAGCAGTACTTC CASSRGGSYSYEQYF
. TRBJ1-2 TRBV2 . TGTGCCAGCAGTGAACGCCTGGGAGGGAATGGCTACACCTTC CASSERLGGNGYTF
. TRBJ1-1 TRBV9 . TGTGCCAGCAGCTTCGACACCCTAATGAACACTGAAGCTTTCTTT CASSFDTLMNTEAFF
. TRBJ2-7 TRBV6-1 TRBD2 TGTGCCAGCAGTGTCGGGGGGGCTTACGAGCAGTACTTC CASSVGGAYEQYF
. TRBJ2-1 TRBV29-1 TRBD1 TGCAGCGTTTGGCCGGGACAGGGGTACAATGAGCAGTTCTTC CSVWPGQGYNEQFF
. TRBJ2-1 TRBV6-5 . TGTGCCAGCAGTTACTCTAGGGGGGGCAATGAGCAGTTCTTC CASSYSRGGNEQFF
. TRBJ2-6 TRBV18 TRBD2 TGTGCCAGCTCACCACCCGGGGGGACGGGTGGGGCCAACGTCCTGACTTTC CASSPPGGTGGANVLTF
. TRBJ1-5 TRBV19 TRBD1 TGTGCCAGTAGTGCCGGGACAGGGCATCAGCCCCAGCATTTT CASSAGTGHQPQHF
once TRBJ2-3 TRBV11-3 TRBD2 TGTGCCAGCAGCTTAGGGCTAGCGGGGGCCAACACAGATACGCAGTATTTT CASSLGLAGANTDTQYF
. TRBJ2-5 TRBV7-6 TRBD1 TGTGCCAGCAGTTCTGACAGGGGACCAGAGACCCAGTACTTC CASSSDRGPETQYF
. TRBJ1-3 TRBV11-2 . TGTGCCAGCAGCCACAGGACGGCTTCTGGAAACACCATATATTTT CASSHRTASGNTIYF
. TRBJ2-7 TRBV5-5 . TGCGCCAGCAGCCTTGGCAGGGGTGGCGAGCAGTACTTC CASSLGRGGEQYF
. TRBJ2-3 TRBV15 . TGTGCCACCAGCGGTCGGACCGAGGGCAGGGGAAAAGATACGCAGTATTTT CATSGRTEGRGKDTQYF
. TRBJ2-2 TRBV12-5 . TGTGCTAGTGAAGCCACCGGGGAGCTGTTTTTT CASEATGELFF
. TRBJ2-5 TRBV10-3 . TGTGCCATCAGAACCACGGAGGGGGAGACCCAGTACTTC CAIRTTEGETQYF
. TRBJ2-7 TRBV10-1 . TGCGCCAGCAGTGAGTCCAGCGGAGTCTACGAGCAGTACTTC CASSESSGVYEQYF
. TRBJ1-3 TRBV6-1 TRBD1 TGTGCCAGCAGTGTTTATACAGGGGCCACGTATTTT CASSVYTGATYF
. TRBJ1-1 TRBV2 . TGTGCCAGCAGGCGTTGGGGAGGGGACACTGAAGCTTTCTTT CASRRWGGDTEAFF
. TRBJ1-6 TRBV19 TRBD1 TGTGCCAGTAAGACAGGGGTTAATTCACCCCTCCACTTT CASKTGVNSPLHF
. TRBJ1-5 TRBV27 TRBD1 TGTGCCAGCAGTGACCAGGACAGGGGAGGCAATCAGCCCCAGCATTTT CASSDQDRGGNQPQHF
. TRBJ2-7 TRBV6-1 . TGTGCCAGCAGTGTCGGGTTGCCCTACGAGCAGTACTTC CASSVGLPYEQYF
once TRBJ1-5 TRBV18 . TGTGCCAGCTCACCTCTCCGTGAGGCTCAGCCCCAGCATTTT CASSPLREAQPQHF